This TCR beta chain was identified during a study of T cells after yellow fever vaccination. The CDR3 loop spans 14 amino acids. Germline assignment: CDR1 SGHDN and CDR2 FVKESK. Unmatched junction bases numbered 6, after V lost 5 bases and J lost 5 bases. TCRdb passed the 5' RACE reads through MiXCR, listing each CDR3 protein once. The sample carries about 580,000 distinct CDR3 sequences, roughly a sixth recorded once. This clonotype was counted between two and nine times. The source is a man aged 18 to 30 who received the YFV17D yellow fever vaccine. The chain links TRBV14 to TRBJ1-2; 9 bases are shared with TRBD1. Specimen: PBMCs, collected 5 days after the first yellow fever vaccination. For the CDR3, the DNA is TGTGCCAGCAGCGAACGGGACAGGGCGTATGGCTACACCTTC. The encoded protein is CASSERDRAYGYTF.